What follows are 21 T cell receptor beta chains derived from one specimen sequenced in a study of regulatory T cells in long-lasting Graves disease. The time point: newly diagnosed GD, antithyroid drugs for less than 3 months. PBMCs were the source of the RNA used for TCR sequencing. In building TCR beta libraries, iRepertoire HTBI primers were used together with Arm-PCR of CDR3 regions. MiXCR was run by TCRdb on the multiplex PCR reads, yielding one entry per CDR3 protein. The profile shows about 220,000 distinct CDR3 sequences, around 19% of them singletons. The sequencing here drew on peripheral blood mononuclear cells (PBMCs), taken at new diagnosis, from a patient treated with antithyroid drugs. These receptors all come from a female donor with Graves disease.

The gene calls are TRBV6-2 or TRBV6-3 and TRBJ2-7, with unresolved D. The CDR3 length is 13 residues. CDR1 MNHEY and CDR2 SVGEGT come from the germline V gene. V lost 6 bases, J lost 3 bases, and 12 bases lay in between. This CDR3 is CASRDGVYYEQYF. CDR3 nucleotide sequence: TGTGCCAGCAGAGATGGAGTCTACTACGAGCAGTACTTC.

This clonotype was detected many times. The rearrangement uses TRBV11-1 and TRBJ2-7; perhaps TRBD2 as D (5 bases). Per the germline V gene, CDR1 is SGHAT and CDR2 is FQDESV (reference sequence). Trimming cost V 5 bases and J 3 bases, with 20 bases left between them. The CDR3 is 16 amino acids. CDR3 DNA: TGTGCCAGCAGCCGCATAGGGCGGGCGTCAAACTACGAGCAGTACTTC. It specifies CASSRIGRASNYEQYF.

CDR3 nucleotide sequence: TGTGCCAGCAGCCCCTCGACTAGCGGGAGGTTTGGGAATGAGCAGTTCTTC. The encoded protein is CASSPSTSGRFGNEQFF. The chain couples TRBV11-2 to TRBJ2-1, with 13 positions matching TRBD2. J gave up 7 bases and V 5 bases, and 11 bases lay outside the gene matches. Per the germline V gene, CDR1 is SGHAT and CDR2 is FQNNGV. The CDR3 totals 17 residues.

This clonotype was found many times. The V and J genes are TRBV28 and TRBJ2-5; 7 positions agree with TRBD1. Germline CDR1 reads MDHEN; CDR2 reads SYDVKM. Unmatched junction bases numbered 4, after V lost 6 bases and J lost 3 bases. CDR3 length equals 13 residues. CDR3 sequence reads: CASRQTGKETQYF. The CDR3 bases are TGTGCCAGCAGGCAGACAGGGAAAGAGACCCAGTACTTC.

This clonotype was recorded at least ten times. The V and J genes are TRBV6-1 and TRBJ2-3; D call uncertain. Germline loops: CDR1 MNHNS, CDR2 SASEGT. V was pared by 5 bases and J by 5 bases, with 8 bases between. The CDR3 extends over 12 amino acids. The DNA of the CDR3 is TGTGCCAGCAGTCCCATTCAAGATACGCAGTATTTT. It specifies CASSPIQDTQYF.

At least ten counts were recorded for this clonotype. The CDR3 is CASNGFRPPNEKLFF. The CDR3 DNA sequence: TGTGCCAGCAATGGCTTCAGACCTCCTAATGAAAAACTGTTTTTT. This chain links TRBV6-1 with TRBJ1-4; no reliable D call. The ends were cut back, 7 bases at V and 3 bases at J, with 15 bases in the middle. Germline assignment: CDR1 MNHNS and CDR2 SASEGT. The CDR3 consists of 15 residues.

This clonotype appeared many times. This chain uses TRBV30 with TRBJ2-5; TRBD2 matches at 8 bases. The germline CDR1 and CDR2 sequences are GTSNPN and SVGIG (reference sequence). CDR3 length equals 14 residues. Trimming took 4 bases from V and 7 from J; bases not matched to a gene: 11. CDR3 bases: TGTGCCTGGAAGCCGGCGGGAGGTACGGGGACCCAGTACTTC. Encoded protein: CAWKPAGGTGTQYF.

As concerns this clonotype: This may stem from a read error, because a much larger clone lies one nucleotide away. The rearrangement links TRBV11-2 to TRBJ1-3; D is uncertain. The CDR3 length is 16 residues. CDR1 and CDR2 from the germline V gene are SGHAT and FQNNGV. CDR3 amino acids: CASSPSRPLSGSTIYF. Written as DNA, the CDR3 is TGTGCCAGCAGCCCATCTCGCCCCCTCTCGGGAAGCACCATATATTTT.

This chain links TRBV30 with TRBJ1-2; TRBD1 agrees at 9 bases. The germline gives CDR1 GTSNPN, CDR2 SVGIG (reference sequence). The CDR3 is made up of 14 amino acids. The V gene end was trimmed by 2 bases and the J gene end by 8 bases; junction bases not matched to a gene: 9. Written as DNA, the CDR3 is TGTGCCTGGAGTCCGATGGGACAGGGAGAAGGCTACACCTTC. This gives the protein CAWSPMGQGEGYTF.

This clonotype showed up just a few times. V gene TRBV6-1 combines with J gene TRBJ2-7; D perhaps matches TRBD2 (6 bases). Germline assignment: CDR1 MNHNS and CDR2 SASEGT. The CDR3 has 15 residues. Trimming took off 6 bases at V and 0 bases at J, with 15 bases between the two ends. Here the CDR3 reads CASSKADGSSYEQYF. DNA for the CDR3: TGTGCCAGCAGCAAAGCTGACGGGAGCTCCTACGAGCAGTACTTC.

This clonotype was picked up many times. The chain has TRBV20-1 and TRBJ1-5; D is unclear. The germline V gene encodes CDR1 DFQATT and CDR2 SNEGSKA (reference sequence). V gave up 2 bases and J gave up 0 bases, with 11 bases separating them. The CDR3 consists of 15 residues. CDR3 nucleotides: TGCAGTGCTAGACCCTCCATGAATAGCAATCAGCCCCAGCATTTT. It codes for CSARPSMNSNQPQHF.

Ten or more counts support this clonotype. This CDR3 reads CASTPLHCTIGLAGCQETQYF. The CDR3 DNA reads as TGTGCCAGCACACCCCTACACTGCACCATTGGACTAGCGGGCTGCCAAGAGACCCAGTACTTC. V usage is TRBV9 and J usage is TRBJ2-5; 11 bases line up with TRBD2. The V segment lost 6 bases and the J segment 1 base; nucleotides outside the gene matches: 23. This CDR3 has 21 residues. Per germline, CDR1 SGDLS and CDR2 YYNGEE. The full variable domain, completed using reference TRBV9 and TRBJ2-5, is DSGVTQTPKHLITATGQRVTLRCSPRSGDLSVYWYQQSLDQGLQFLIQYYNGEERAKGNILERFSAQQFPDLHSELNLSSLELGDSALYFCASTPLHCTIGLAGCQETQYFGPGTRLLVL.

This clonotype was recorded at least ten times. The V and J genes are TRBV24-1 and TRBJ1-1, with D tentatively TRBD1 (6 bases). Germline V gene data show CDR1 as KGHDR and CDR2 as SFDVKD. The germline V and J ends were trimmed by 4 bases and 7 bases, with 15 bases remaining between them. This CDR3 spans 14 amino acids. Here the CDR3 reads CATSDTGTWGEAFF. CDR3 nucleotide sequence: TGTGCCACCAGTGACACAGGGACCTGGGGTGAAGCTTTCTTT.

In this sample, this clonotype turned up many times. This chain links TRBV12-3 or TRBV12-4 with TRBJ1-1; D perhaps matches TRBD1 (5 bases). CDR3 length: 13 residues. V was trimmed by 2 bases and J by 4 bases, leaving 8 bases between them. CDR3 coding DNA: TGTGCCAGCAGTTTAACCACAGGCACTGAAGCTTTCTTT. This gives the protein CASSLTTGTEAFF.

CDR3 nucleotide sequence: TGTGCCAGCAGTTATACGGGGCCGATATTTCGAGATGGCTACACCTTC. Its protein product is CASSYTGPIFRDGYTF. V and J are TRBV28 and TRBJ1-2, with D possibly being TRBD1 (5 bases). Per the germline V gene, CDR1 is MDHEN and CDR2 is SYDVKM. CDR3 length: 16 amino acids. Trimming stripped 4 bases from V and 6 bases from J, with 21 bases between.

This clonotype was detected only a few times. The chain links TRBV20-1 to TRBJ2-5; the D is unclear. Germline assignment: CDR1 DFQATT and CDR2 SNEGSKA (reference sequence). V lost 0 bases and J 7 bases, leaving 9 bases between the germline ends. The CDR3 is 12 residues long. CDR3 nucleotide sequence: TGCAGTGCTAGAGAAGTCGAGTGGACCCAGTACTTC. It yields the protein CSAREVEWTQYF.

This clonotype was seen at least ten times. The genes are TRBV19 and TRBJ2-3; TRBD2 matches 8 bases. V trimming: 1 base; J trimming: 3 bases; junction bases outside the gene matches: 3. The CDR3 is made up of 15 amino acids. The germline gives CDR1 LNHDA, CDR2 SQIVND (reference sequence). The CDR3 DNA sequence: TGTGCCAGTAGTATAGTAGCGGGATTAACAGATACGCAGTATTTT. This encodes CASSIVAGLTDTQYF.

To note about this clonotype: Possible read error: a much larger clone is one base away. The chain carries TRBV4-3 and TRBJ2-3; a possible D gene is TRBD1 (6 bases). Germline V gives CDR1 LGHNA, CDR2 YSLEER. CDR3 size: 14 residues. The CDR3 DNA sequence: TGCGCCAGCAGCCAAACCCGGACAGCCGATACGCTGTATTTT. Encoded protein: CASSQTRTADTLYF.

This chain uses TRBV20-1 with TRBJ1-1; D is possibly TRBD1 (6 bases). CDR1 is DFQATT, CDR2 SNEGSKA, per germline (reference sequence). The ends were cut back, 4 bases at V and 0 bases at J, with 15 bases in the middle. The CDR3 is 15 residues long. For the CDR3, the DNA is TGCAGTGCTAATACAGGGAGGGACATGAACACTGAAGCTTTCTTT. The encoded protein is CSANTGRDMNTEAFF.

At least ten counts were recorded for this clonotype. This rearrangement joins TRBV5-1 to TRBJ1-1; TRBD1 matches 10 bases. The CDR3 sequence is 16 residues long. V dropped 4 bases and J dropped 0; count of bases not matched to a gene: 6. Germline V gene sequence: CDR1 SGHRS, CDR2 YFSETQ. Written as DNA, the CDR3 is TGCGCCAGCAGCGGAGGACAGGGGGTCATGAACACTGAAGCTTTCTTT. This translates into CASSGGQGVMNTEAFF. The variable domain in full, with the rest retrieved from reference TRBV5-1 and TRBJ1-1, is KAGVTQTPRYLIKTRGQQVTLSCSPISGHRSVSWYQQTPGQGLQFLFEYFSETQRNKGNFPGRFSGRQFSNSRSEMNVSTLELGDSALYLCASSGGQGVMNTEAFFGQGTRLTVV.

The chain is built from TRBV5-1 and TRBJ2-3, with D possibly TRBD2 on 6 matching bases. Germline V gene sequence: CDR1 SGHRS, CDR2 YFSETQ. V lost 1 base to trimming and J lost 9 bases, with 9 bases between them. The CDR3 runs to 12 residues. The CDR3 here is CASSLSGLTQYF. CDR3 coding DNA: TGCGCCAGCAGCTTGAGCGGGTTAACGCAGTATTTT.